This is a list of T cell receptor beta chains from one sample in a study of vaccination and CD4 T cells after COVID-19. TCRdb processed the PCR reads anew with MiXCR; each CDR3 protein has one entry. The sample holds over 1,500 distinct CDR3 sequences, about 73% seen once. No cognate antigen is known for these TCRs. Here the sequenced sample was CD4+ T cells from blood, cultured in vitro, taken after SARS-CoV-2 vaccination. Receptors were obtained from a human donor who had recovered from COVID-19. CDR3s include the opening cysteine and the closing phenylalanine or tryptophan. Each record gives: J gene, clone size, D gene, V gene, CDR3 protein, CDR3 DNA. D genes are given only for firm matches. The size field is filled for only some rows; it gives once, few, many or a size class.

>TRBJ2-1|NA|TRBD1|TRBV6-1
CASSEPGTGDHEQFF
TGTGCCAGCAGTGAACCCGGGACAGGGGACCATGAGCAGTTCTTC
>TRBJ1-1|NA|NA|TRBV20-1
CSAHRVSNTEAFF
TGCAGTGCTCACCGGGTTTCGAACACTGAAGCTTTCTTT
>TRBJ1-6|NA|TRBD1|TRBV27
CASSKTKTGGLSYSPLHF
TGTGCCAGCAGTAAAACCAAGACAGGGGGGCTATCTTATTCACCCCTCCACTTT
>TRBJ2-2|NA|TRBD1|TRBV6-4
CASSDGTDSAGELFF
TGTGCCAGCAGTGACGGGACAGATTCGGCCGGGGAGCTGTTTTTT
>TRBJ2-5|once|TRBD2|TRBV19
CASRRLAGGVETQYF
TGTGCCAGTAGAAGACTAGCGGGGGGCGTAGAGACCCAGTACTTC
>TRBJ2-5|NA|TRBD2|TRBV5-1
CASSAGGAGETQYF
TGCGCCAGCAGCGCCGGGGGGGCCGGTGAGACCCAGTACTTC
>TRBJ2-7|few|TRBD1|TRBV6-2/TRBV6-3
CASSYSGTGGEQYF
TGTGCCAGCAGTTACTCCGGGACAGGGGGCGAGCAGTACTTC
>TRBJ2-5|NA|TRBD1|TRBV20-1
CSALQGAGETQYF
TGCAGTGCTCTACAGGGGGCGGGAGAGACCCAGTACTTC
>TRBJ1-1|NA|NA|TRBV29-1
CSVEVENTEAFF
TGCAGCGTTGAAGTCGAGAACACTGAAGCTTTCTTT
>TRBJ1-6|few|NA|TRBV6-5
CASSYSQGSYNSPLHF
TGTGCCAGCAGTTACTCCCAGGGTTCCTATAATTCACCCCTCCACTTT
>TRBJ1-1|NA|TRBD1|TRBV7-8
CASRTQTGTTEAFF
TGTGCCAGCAGAACACAGACAGGGACCACTGAAGCTTTCTTT
>TRBJ2-7|NA|NA|TRBV24-1
CATSGGREQYF
TGTGCCACCAGTGGAGGTCGTGAGCAGTACTTC
>TRBJ1-5|NA|TRBD1|TRBV27
CASSPWGQNNQPQHF
TGTGCCAGCAGTCCTTGGGGACAGAACAATCAGCCCCAGCATTTT
>TRBJ1-3|NA|NA|TRBV28
CASRDSGNTIYF
TGTGCCAGCAGGGACTCTGGAAACACCATATATTTT
>TRBJ2-2|NA|TRBD1|TRBV2
CASRQDRLTGELFF
TGTGCCAGCAGGCAGGACAGGCTCACCGGGGAGCTGTTTTTT
>TRBJ1-6|NA|TRBD1|TRBV7-9
CASSAGGAHNSPLHF
TGTGCCAGCAGCGCAGGGGGCGCCCATAATTCACCCCTCCACTTT
>TRBJ2-3|NA|NA|TRBV20-1
CSARPTLLDRPTKDTQYF
TGCAGTGCTAGACCCACCCTCTTAGACAGGCCAACGAAGGATACGCAGTATTTT
>TRBJ1-2|NA|NA|TRBV6-4
CASSIHGWTREGGYTF
TGTGCCAGCAGTATTCACGGATGGACCAGGGAGGGTGGCTACACCTTC
>TRBJ1-6|NA|NA|TRBV23-1
CASSQRGDEDSPLHF
TGCGCCAGCAGTCAAAGGGGGGACGAGGATTCACCCCTCCACTTT
>TRBJ1-1|NA|NA|TRBV6-5
CASSFGPEAFF
TGTGCCAGCAGTTTCGGACCAGAAGCTTTCTTT
>TRBJ1-6|NA|NA|TRBV6-1
CASSLSLSGGNSPLHF
TGTGCCAGCAGCCTAAGCCTCTCTGGGGGGAATTCACCCCTCCACTTT
>TRBJ2-7|NA|NA|TRBV6-1
CATIQGMGGEQYF
TGTGCCACCATACAGGGGATGGGAGGCGAGCAGTACTTC
>TRBJ2-2|NA|NA|TRBV28
CASSLGQGNTGELFF
TGTGCCAGCAGTTTAGGGCAGGGGAACACCGGGGAGCTGTTTTTT
>TRBJ1-5|NA|NA|TRBV2
CASSLGLRQPQHF
TGTGCCAGCAGTTTGGGGTTGCGACAGCCCCAGCATTTT
>TRBJ1-2|NA|TRBD1|TRBV6-1
CASSPGQTFYGYTF
TGTGCCAGCAGCCCGGGACAGACCTTTTATGGCTACACCTTC
>TRBJ2-5|NA|TRBD1|TRBV20-1
CSARDGTEHQETQYF
TGCAGTGCTAGAGATGGGACAGAGCACCAAGAGACCCAGTACTTC
>TRBJ1-2|few|TRBD1|TRBV28
CASSFAGTGVGGYTF
TGTGCCAGCAGTTTTGCCGGGACAGGGGTGGGCGGCTACACCTTC
>TRBJ1-6|NA|NA|TRBV20-1
CSAREGGQGSYNSPLHF
TGCAGTGCTAGAGAGGGGGGGCAGGGATCCTATAATTCACCCCTCCACTTT
>TRBJ1-1|few|TRBD1|TRBV6-1
CASSQGRGLEAFF
TGTGCCAGCAGCCAAGGGAGGGGGCTTGAAGCTTTCTTT
>TRBJ1-2|few|NA|TRBV6-1
CASSRQVVNYGYTF
TGTGCCAGCAGTAGGCAGGTAGTTAACTATGGCTACACCTTC
>TRBJ2-7|NA|TRBD2|TRBV20-1
CSASVPGLAGGEQYF
TGCAGTGCTAGTGTTCCGGGACTAGCGGGAGGCGAGCAGTACTTC
>TRBJ2-3|NA|NA|TRBV6-5
CASSYPGADTQYF
TGTGCCAGCAGTTACCCAGGGGCAGATACGCAGTATTTT
>TRBJ2-5|NA|TRBD2|TRBV7-2
CASSPGLATRGTQYF
TGTGCCAGCAGCCCGGGACTAGCGACCCGGGGGACCCAGTACTTC
>TRBJ1-2|few|NA|TRBV20-1
CSAGESGSSTYGYTF
TGCAGTGCTGGAGAGTCCGGTTCTTCCACCTATGGCTACACCTTC
>TRBJ1-2|few|NA|TRBV6-1
CASSESPSEAYGYTF
TGTGCCAGCAGTGAATCACCTTCGGAGGCCTATGGCTACACCTTC
>TRBJ2-3|NA|NA|TRBV11-3
CASSFDTDTQYF
TGTGCCAGCAGCTTCGACACAGATACGCAGTATTTT
>TRBJ2-5|NA|NA|TRBV5-4
CASSLSGETQYF
TGTGCCAGCAGCCTGTCCGGAGAGACCCAGTACTTC
>TRBJ1-2|NA|NA|TRBV10-3
CAIQDSEYGYTF
TGTGCCATCCAGGACAGCGAGTATGGCTACACCTTC
>TRBJ1-5|NA|NA|TRBV12-3/TRBV12-4
CASSFNSNQPQHF
TGTGCCAGCAGTTTTAATAGCAATCAGCCCCAGCATTTT
>TRBJ1-2|NA|NA|TRBV7-2
CASSLATGSYGYTF
TGTGCCAGCAGCTTAGCGACAGGAAGCTATGGCTACACCTTC
>TRBJ1-1|NA|NA|TRBV4-3
CASSQDIALTAFF
TGCGCCAGCAGCCAAGACATTGCCCTCACGGCTTTCTTT
>TRBJ1-6|NA|NA|TRBV30
CAWSDTGSPLHF
TGTGCCTGGAGTGATACAGGATCACCCCTCCACTTT
>TRBJ2-7|NA|TRBD1|TRBV7-8
CASSLIPGQAYEQYF
TGTGCCAGCAGCCTCATACCGGGACAGGCCTACGAGCAGTACTTC
>TRBJ2-1|NA|TRBD1|TRBV6-4
CASSESGGTGHNEQFF
TGTGCCAGCAGTGAGTCTGGTGGGACAGGGCACAATGAGCAGTTCTTC
>TRBJ1-5|NA|NA|TRBV6-2/TRBV6-3
CASSPWLPTNQPQHF
TGTGCCAGCAGCCCGTGGCTACCAACGAATCAGCCCCAGCATTTT
>TRBJ1-5|NA|NA|TRBV19
CASSTSGGDQPQHF
TGTGCCAGTAGTACCTCCGGGGGAGATCAGCCCCAGCATTTT
>TRBJ1-5|NA|TRBD1|TRBV4-2
CASSQEDRGTNQPQHF
TGTGCCAGCAGCCAGGAAGACAGGGGAACTAATCAGCCCCAGCATTTT
>TRBJ2-5|NA|TRBD1|TRBV19
CASSIGGTGYEETQYF
TGTGCCAGTAGTATTGGAGGGACAGGGTATGAAGAGACCCAGTACTTC
>TRBJ2-7|NA|TRBD2|TRBV20-1
CSAFREKTSYHEQYF
TGCAGTGCTTTCCGAGAGAAGACTAGCTACCACGAGCAGTACTTC
>TRBJ1-2|NA|NA|TRBV7-6
CASSLQGGYGYTF
TGTGCCAGCAGTCTCCAGGGTGGCTATGGCTACACCTTC
>TRBJ2-2|NA|TRBD1|TRBV7-2
CASSEQGIGELFF
TGTGCCAGCAGCGAACAGGGGATCGGGGAGCTGTTTTTT
>TRBJ2-7|few|TRBD1|TRBV20-1
CSAAGQASYEQYF
TGCAGTGCCGCCGGACAGGCCTCCTACGAGCAGTACTTC
>TRBJ1-5|few|NA|TRBV6-2/TRBV6-3
CASSYSPENQPQHF
TGTGCCAGCAGTTACTCGCCAGAGAATCAGCCCCAGCATTTT
>TRBJ1-1|NA|NA|TRBV20-1
CSAGNFGGGFNIEAFF
TGCAGTGCCGGGAACTTCGGAGGGGGATTTAACATTGAAGCTTTCTTT
>TRBJ2-3|few|NA|TRBV4-1
CASSPVGQPPDTQYF
TGCGCCAGCAGCCCTGTCGGACAGCCCCCAGATACGCAGTATTTT
>TRBJ2-7|NA|TRBD2|TRBV20-1
CSASRAGGIHEQYF
TGCAGTGCTAGTAGGGCGGGAGGTATCCACGAGCAGTACTTC
>TRBJ2-5|NA|NA|TRBV20-1
CSADYRGLGETQYF
TGCAGTGCGGACTACAGGGGCCTGGGAGAGACCCAGTACTTC
>TRBJ1-3|NA|NA|TRBV20-1
CSARKGAGNTIYF
TGCAGTGCTAGGAAGGGGGCTGGAAACACCATATATTTT
>TRBJ2-5|few|TRBD2|TRBV6-2/TRBV6-3
CASSNPTSGGETQYF
TGTGCCAGCTCGAACCCCACTAGCGGGGGAGAGACCCAGTACTTC